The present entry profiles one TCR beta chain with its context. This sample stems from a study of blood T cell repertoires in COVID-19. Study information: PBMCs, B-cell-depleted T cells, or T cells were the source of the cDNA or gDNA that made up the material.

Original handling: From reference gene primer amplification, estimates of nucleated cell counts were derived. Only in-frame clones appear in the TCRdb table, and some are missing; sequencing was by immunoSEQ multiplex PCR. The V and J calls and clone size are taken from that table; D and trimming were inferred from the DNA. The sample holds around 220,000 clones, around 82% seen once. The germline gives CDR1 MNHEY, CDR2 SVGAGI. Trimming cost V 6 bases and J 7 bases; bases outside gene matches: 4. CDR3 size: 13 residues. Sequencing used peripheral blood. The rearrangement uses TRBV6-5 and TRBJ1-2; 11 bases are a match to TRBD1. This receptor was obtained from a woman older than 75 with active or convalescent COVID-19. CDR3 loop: CASRGQGAPGYTF. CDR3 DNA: TGTGCCAGCAGAGGACAGGGGGCTCCTGGCTACACCTTC.